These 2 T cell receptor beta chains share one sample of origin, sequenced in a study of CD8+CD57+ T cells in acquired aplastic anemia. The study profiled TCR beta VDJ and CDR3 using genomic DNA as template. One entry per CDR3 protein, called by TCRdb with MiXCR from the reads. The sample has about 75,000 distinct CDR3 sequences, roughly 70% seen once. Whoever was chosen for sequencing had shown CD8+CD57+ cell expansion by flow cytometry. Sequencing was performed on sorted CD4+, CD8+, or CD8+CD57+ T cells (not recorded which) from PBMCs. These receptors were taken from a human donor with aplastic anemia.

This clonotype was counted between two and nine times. This chain's CDR3 is CASSYSNTNWEQYF. CDR3 DNA: TGTGCCAGCAGTTACTCGAATACAAATTGGGAGCAGTACTTC. The J gene is TRBJ2-7, the V gene TRBV6-5; D call uncertain. Germline CDR1 and CDR2: MNHEY and SVGAGI. There are 14 residues in the CDR3. With 0 bases removed from V and 7 bases from J, the gap between germline ends came to 13 bases.

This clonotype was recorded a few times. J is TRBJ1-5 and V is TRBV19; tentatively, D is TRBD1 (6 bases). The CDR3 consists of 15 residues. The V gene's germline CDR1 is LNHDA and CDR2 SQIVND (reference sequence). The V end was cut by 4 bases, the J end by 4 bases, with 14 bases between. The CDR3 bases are TGTGCCAGTAGTACGCGGGACACCAATAATCAGCCCCAGCATTTT. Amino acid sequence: CASSTRDTNNQPQHF.